Each of the 20 T cell receptor beta chains below was sequenced from the same sample in a study of blood T cell repertoires in COVID-19. Clones were read by immunoSEQ multiplex PCR, and TCRdb kept only the in-frame ones, dropping some. This table has around 200,000 clones, 88% appearing once. Sequenced sample: PBMCs or T cells enriched from blood (not recorded which). The receptors were gathered from a woman aged 30 to 39 who had recovered from COVID-19.

The chain carries TRBV7-2 and TRBJ2-1, with TRBD2 matching 11 bases. J was trimmed by 7 bases and V by 0 bases; bases with no gene match: 2. The CDR3 sequence is 15 residues long. The germline V gene encodes CDR1 SGHTA and CDR2 FQGNSA. The CDR3 DNA reads TGTGCCAGCAGCTTAGCTAGCGGGGGGGCGAATGAGCAGTTCTTC. Protein sequence: CASSLASGGANEQFF.

V is TRBV19 and J is TRBJ1-2; 7 positions agree with TRBD1. The CDR3 spans 13 residues. Germline CDR1 LNHDA, CDR2 SQIVND (reference sequence). V lost 6 bases to trimming and J lost 4 bases; unmatched junction nucleotides: 5. The CDR3 here is CASSRQGAYGYTF. DNA of the CDR3: TGTGCCAGTAGCCGACAGGGCGCCTATGGCTACACCTTC. The complete variable domain, with remaining parts taken from reference TRBV19 and TRBJ1-2, reads DGGITQSPKYLFRKEGQNVTLSCEQNLNHDAMYWYRQDPGQGLRLIYYSQIVNDFQKGDIAEGYSVSREKKESFPLTVTSAQKNPTAFYLCASSRQGAYGYTFGSGTRLTVV.

This clone was detected once. V and J are TRBV5-1 and TRBJ1-4; D remains ambiguous. The CDR3 runs to 12 residues. Germline assignment: CDR1 SGHRS and CDR2 YFSETQ. V lost 5 bases to trimming and J lost 4 bases, with 6 bases between them. CDR3 coding DNA: TGCGCCAGCAGGAGGGATAATGAAAAACTGTTTTTT. Protein: CASRRDNEKLFF.

The V gene is TRBV7-2, the J gene TRBJ1-4; D may be TRBD1 (5 bases). Germline V gives CDR1 SGHTA, CDR2 FQGNSA. V gave up 5 bases and J gave up 3 bases, with 13 bases separating them. The CDR3 extends over 15 amino acids. DNA of the CDR3: TGTGCCAGCAGCGTCGACAGCCAGCCTAATGAAAAACTGTTTTTT. Its translation: CASSVDSQPNEKLFF.

This clone occurred a few times. The rearrangement links TRBV7-9 to TRBJ2-1; 11 bases match TRBD2. Unmatched junction bases numbered 5, after V lost 0 bases and J lost 7 bases. CDR1 SEHNR and CDR2 FQNEAQ come from the germline V gene (reference sequence). This CDR3 is 16 amino acids long. In DNA form, the CDR3 reads TGTGCCAGCAGCTTAGCTAGCGGGGGGGCGATTAATGAGCAGTTCTTC. Its protein is CASSLASGGAINEQFF.

This clone occurred once. CDR3 sequence reads: CSGGTSGNTIYF. The CDR3 DNA is TGCAGCGGCGGGACCTCTGGAAACACCATATATTTT. The V and J genes are TRBV29-1 and TRBJ1-3; perhaps TRBD1 as D (5 bases). Trimming pared 7 bases from V and 0 bases from J, leaving 7 bases between. Germline V gives CDR1 SQVTM, CDR2 ANQGSEA. The CDR3 extends over 12 amino acids.

The gene calls are TRBV6-2 or TRBV6-3 and TRBJ2-2; 7 nucleotides line up with TRBD1. The CDR3 has 16 amino acids. V lost 1 base to trimming and J lost 2 bases; unmatched junction nucleotides: 4. Germline assignment: CDR1 MNHEY and CDR2 SVGEGT. CDR3 sequence: CASSYLDRKNTGELFF. The CDR3 DNA reads TGTGCCAGCAGTTACTTGGACAGGAAAAACACCGGGGAGCTGTTTTTT.

V usage is TRBV2 and J usage is TRBJ2-1, with D hard to call. The CDR3 covers 13 residues. V was clipped by 6 bases and J by 0 bases, with 6 bases between them. Germline loops: CDR1 SNHLY, CDR2 FYNNEI. CDR3 nucleotide sequence: TGTGCCAGCAGCTTCAGCTCCTACAATGAGCAGTTCTTC. Translation gives CASSFSSYNEQFF.

This chain joins TRBV3-1 (or the pseudogene TRBV3-2) and TRBJ1-1; 9 bases agree with TRBD1. Germline CDR1 and CDR2: LGHDT and YNNKEL (reference sequence). J lost 0 bases, V lost 5 bases, and 25 bases had no gene match. This CDR3 spans 22 amino acids. The CDR3 DNA sequence: TGTGCCAGCAGCTTTACCACTGGGACAGGGCCATTCCTCTCGTTTATGAACACTGAAGCTTTCTTT. The encoded protein is CASSFTTGTGPFLSFMNTEAFF.

The chain is built from TRBV18 and TRBJ1-1, with D possibly TRBD1 on 6 matching bases. Trimming shortened V by 3 bases and J by 3 bases, and 11 bases separated the two germline ends. The CDR3 extends over 14 amino acids. From germline, CDR1 is KGHSH and CDR2 LQKENI. This chain's CDR3 is CASSPAGAYTEAFF. For the CDR3, the DNA is TGTGCCAGCTCACCGGCAGGGGCCTACACTGAAGCTTTCTTT.

V and J are TRBV9 and TRBJ1-5, with a tentative D call TRBD1 (5 bases). V shed 7 bases and J shed 6 bases, with 14 bases lying between them. CDR3 length: 13 residues. Germline V lookup: CDR1 SGDLS, CDR2 YYNGEE. The CDR3 sequence: CASSPSQGQPQHF. The CDR3 DNA follows: TGTGCCAGCTCCCCCAGCCAGGGTCAGCCCCAGCATTTT.

This chain connects TRBV28 to TRBJ1-6; D not certain. Germline V gene lookup returns CDR1 MDHEN and CDR2 SYDVKM. The CDR3 has 11 residues. Trimming removed 6 bases from V and 8 bases from J, with 5 bases in between. The CDR3 DNA sequence: TGTGCCAGCAGCGACTATTCACCCCTCCACTTT. Residues: CASSDYSPLHF.

V usage is TRBV19 and J usage is TRBJ1-4, with 10 positions matching TRBD1. This CDR3 has 15 amino acids. CDR1 is LNHDA, CDR2 SQIVND, per germline (reference sequence). Unmatched junction bases numbered 12, after V lost 7 bases and J lost 10 bases. CDR3 region: CASNPNRDRGRKLFF. The CDR3 DNA reads as TGTGCCAGTAATCCCAACCGGGACAGGGGTAGAAAACTGTTTTTT. The full variable domain, completed using reference TRBV19 and TRBJ1-4, is DGGITQSPKYLFRKEGQNVTLSCEQNLNHDAMYWYRQDPGQGLRLIYYSQIVNDFQKGDIAEGYSVSREKKESFPLTVTSAQKNPTAFYLCASNPNRDRGRKLFFGSGTQLSVL.

The CDR3: CASSLRGTDTQYF. CDR3 nucleotide sequence: TGTGCCAGCAGTTTACGCGGCACAGATACGCAGTATTTT. The chain has TRBV27 and TRBJ2-3; D uncertain. Trimming cost V 2 bases and J 1 base, with 4 bases left between them. The CDR3 is made up of 13 amino acids. Germline loops: CDR1 MNHEY, CDR2 SMNVEV (reference sequence).

For this clone: The germline gene is not matched at one end of the junction; a read error may be the cause. The chain recombines TRBV7-3 with TRBJ1-4, with D possibly matching TRBD1 (5 bases). CDR1 is SGHTA and CDR2 is FQGTGA in the germline V gene. The CDR3 loop spans 13 amino acids. CDR3 sequence: CASSTGPNEKLFF. DNA for the CDR3: TGTGCCAGCAGTACAGGCCCTAATGAGAAACTGTTTTTT.

The V gene is TRBV9, the J gene TRBJ1-4; perhaps TRBD1 as D (6 bases). CDR1 is SGDLS and CDR2 is YYNGEE in the germline V gene. Trimming took 2 bases from V and 7 from J, leaving 12 bases between them. The CDR3 consists of 14 residues. CDR3 coding DNA: TGTGCCAGCAGCGTTCAACAGGGTAGTGAAAAACTGTTTTTT. Translation gives CASSVQQGSEKLFF.

This chain joins TRBV10-3 and TRBJ1-6, with 7 bases that match TRBD1. V was pared by 2 bases and J by 8 bases, with 6 bases of the junction left unmatched. From germline, CDR1 is ENHRY and CDR2 SYGVKD. This CDR3 is built from 15 residues. CDR3 sequence reads: CAISERDRVDSPLHF. Here the CDR3 DNA reads TGTGCCATCAGTGAGAGAGACAGGGTCGATTCACCCCTCCACTTT.

The rearrangement links TRBV12-5 to TRBJ1-2; unclear D gene. Germline loops: CDR1 LGHNT, CDR2 FRNRAP. The germline V and J ends were trimmed by 3 bases and 3 bases, with 11 bases remaining between them. The CDR3 runs 14 residues. The CDR3 loop reads CASGFSGLDYGYTF. DNA of the CDR3: TGTGCTAGTGGTTTCTCAGGTTTGGACTATGGCTACACCTTC.

V and J are TRBV5-1 and TRBJ1-1; 7 nucleotides match TRBD1. The CDR3 length is 17 residues. CDR1 and CDR2 from the germline V gene are SGHRS and YFSETQ. The V segment lost 0 bases and the J segment 6 bases; nucleotides outside the gene matches: 14. The CDR3 DNA sequence: TGCGCCAGCAGCTTGGGCGACAGGGCTCCAGTGGGGCCTGAAGCTTTCTTT. Residues: CASSLGDRAPVGPEAFF.

The chain employs TRBV5-1 and TRBJ1-2; the D gene is possibly TRBD1 (5 bases). V was trimmed by 0 bases and J by 2 bases, leaving 8 bases between them. Germline CDR1 and CDR2: SGHRS and YFSETQ. This CDR3 spans 14 amino acids. The CDR3 is CASSLGQLNYGYTF. CDR3 nucleotides: TGCGCCAGCAGCTTGGGACAGTTAAACTATGGCTACACCTTC.